This T cell receptor beta chain was observed in a study of beta chain features in type 1 diabetes. Study overall: Healthy donors and patients had similar age, gender and cell yields. The study examined around 100 million sorted cells across all samples.

Study-wide findings and caveats: Small HLA sub-analyses could not settle whether HLA shapes TCRB rearrangement.

Every isolated RNA sample was fully reverse transcribed, so sequencing captured expressed TCRB transcripts. Using immunoSEQ multiplex PCR, the repertoire was profiled, and TCRdb retains in-frame clones only, with some absent. Of nearly 250,000 clones listed, roughly 14% are singletons. The CDR3 is 17 residues long. V lost 4 bases to trimming and J lost 0 bases; unmatched junction nucleotides: 10. Germline V gene lookup returns CDR1 SGHAT and CDR2 FQNNGV. Notes on this clone: Its antigen is still unknown.

This receptor was identified in a woman between 40 and 50 years old in good health. This rearrangement joins TRBV11-2 to TRBJ2-3, with 7 bases matching TRBD1. Sequencing used naive CD4+ T cells from blood. CDR3 sequence (DNA): TGTGCCAGCAGCTCCCGCGGAAGGGGGCGTAGCACAGATACGCAGTATTTT. It encodes CASSSRGRGRSTDTQYF.